One and the same sample provided the 28 T cell receptor beta chains below, sequenced in a study of shared clonotypes between healthy human individuals. Some clones are missing from TCRdb's copy, which holds only in-frame ones; the method was immunoSEQ multiplex PCR. The repertoire has about 1 million clones, about 77% of them found once; the top ten carry over 1.3%. Sequencing input: memory CD4+ T cells sorted from blood. Stated subset: CD45RA-negative fraction. The receptor source for this set is a man between 18 and 35 years old in good health.

This clone was observed once. The CDR3 reads CATFRDSRGTEAFF. The CDR3 DNA is TGTGCCACATTCCGGGACAGTCGCGGCACTGAAGCTTTCTTT. The chain joins TRBV28 to TRBJ1-1; TRBD1 aligns across 7 bases. V gave up 10 bases and J gave up 4 bases; unmatched junction bases: 12. CDR3 length: 14 residues. Germline lookup yields CDR1 MDHEN and CDR2 SYDVKM. The full variable domain, rest sourced from reference TRBV28 and TRBJ1-1, is DVKVTQSSRYLVKRTGEKVFLECVQDMDHENMFWYRQDPGLGLRLIYFSYDVKMKEKGDIPEGYSVSREKKERFSLILESASTNQTSMYLCATFRDSRGTEAFFGQGTRLTVV.

This clone was observed at least ten times. CDR3 nucleotides: TGTGCCTGGGGGGGTTTCAGCACCGGGGAGCTGTTTTTT. It yields the protein CAWGGFSTGELFF. The V gene is TRBV30, the J gene TRBJ2-2, with D perhaps matching TRBD1 or TRBD2 (5 bases each). This CDR3 spans 13 amino acids. Germline assignment: CDR1 GTSNPN and CDR2 SVGIG (reference sequence). V was pared by 5 bases and J by 4 bases, with 11 bases between. Full variable domain (missing parts from reference TRBV30 and TRBJ2-2): SQTIHQWPATLVQPVGSPLSLECTVEGTSNPNLYWYRQAAGRGLQLLFYSVGIGQISSEVPQNLSASRPQDRQFILSSKKLLLSDSGFYLCAWGGFSTGELFFGEGSRLTVL.

Concerning this clone itself: Other DNA sequences within the sample encode an identical CDR3. The gene calls are TRBV6-5 and TRBJ2-2; D call uncertain. Trimming cost V 2 bases and J 5 bases, with 6 bases left between them. The CDR3 covers 13 residues. CDR1 and CDR2 from the germline V gene are MNHEY and SVGAGI. The CDR3 DNA is TGTGCCAGCAGTTACGACCTGACCGGGGAGCTGTTTTTT. It specifies CASSYDLTGELFF.

This clone was seen ten or more times. This chain uses TRBV7-2 with TRBJ2-1; D perhaps matches TRBD2 (6 bases). Germline CDR1 is SGHTA and CDR2 is FQGNSA. The V gene lost 3 bases and the J gene lost 9 bases, with 18 bases spanning the gap. The CDR3 contains 15 residues. The CDR3 DNA follows: TGTGCCAGCAGCTTGAGGGCTAGCGTGGCCACTGAGCAGTTCTTC. Its translation: CASSLRASVATEQFF.

The genes are TRBV5-1 and TRBJ2-7; TRBD1 matches at 9 bases. The V and J ends lost 4 bases and 4 bases, in that order; junction bases with no gene match: 6. The germline gives CDR1 SGHRS, CDR2 YFSETQ. The CDR3 spans 14 residues. The CDR3 sequence: CASSQGTGRYEQYF. CDR3 nucleotide sequence: TGCGCCAGCAGCCAAGGGACAGGGAGATACGAGCAGTACTTC.

The V call is TRBV5-1, the J call TRBJ2-7; the D gene is possibly TRBD2 (5 bases). This CDR3 is 18 amino acids long. V was cut by 0 bases and J by 3 bases, with 22 bases left in between. The germline CDR1 and CDR2 sequences are SGHRS and YFSETQ. CDR3 sequence: CASSLVTAVGGGSYEQYF. In DNA, the CDR3 is TGCGCCAGCAGCTTGGTGACGGCGGTGGGCGGAGGCAGCTACGAGCAGTACTTC.

The rearrangement links TRBV7-2 to TRBJ2-5; TRBD2 might be the D (6 bases). Germline-derived CDR1 and CDR2 are SGHTA and FQGNSA. The CDR3 contains 15 residues. V lost 5 bases and J lost 4, with 17 bases in between. The CDR3 protein is CASSNYGSRGETQYF. CDR3 coding DNA: TGTGCCAGCAGCAACTACGGGAGTCGGGGAGAGACCCAGTACTTC. The full variable domain, completed using reference TRBV7-2 and TRBJ2-5, is GAGVSQSPSNKVTEKGKDVELRCDPISGHTALYWYRQSLGQGLEFLIYFQGNSAPDKSGLPSDRFSAERTGGSVSTLTIQRTQQEDSAVYLCASSNYGSRGETQYFGPGTRLLVL.

The rearrangement links TRBV19 to TRBJ1-6, with 8 bases matching TRBD1. Germline assignment: CDR1 LNHDA and CDR2 SQIVND (reference sequence). CDR3 length equals 16 residues. The junction had 5 bases not matched to a gene; V was cut back by 4 bases and J by 3 bases. This chain's CDR3 is CASSTGTGIYNSPLHF. The CDR3 DNA follows: TGTGCCAGTAGTACCGGGACAGGTATCTATAATTCACCCCTCCACTTT.

The J gene is TRBJ1-1, the V gene TRBV7-2, with D possibly TRBD1 on 6 matching bases. Germline lookup yields CDR1 SGHTA and CDR2 FQGNSA. V shed 1 base and J shed 5 bases, with 17 bases lying between them. The CDR3 runs to 16 residues. The CDR3 sequence: CASSLGGGRARTEAFF. The DNA for the CDR3 is TGTGCCAGCAGCTTAGGCGGGGGCAGGGCTAGGACTGAAGCTTTCTTT.

This clone has a handful of counts. This sequence joins TRBV7-2 and TRBJ2-1, with TRBD2 matching 8 bases. The CDR3 consists of 15 residues. Germline CDR1 SGHTA, CDR2 FQGNSA. The junction had 2 bases not matched to a gene; V was cut back by 2 bases and J by 2 bases. The CDR3 DNA reads TGTGCCAGCAGCTTAAAGCGGGGGACCTACAATGAGCAGTTCTTC. It codes for CASSLKRGTYNEQFF.

This clone came up once. This rearrangement joins TRBV5-1 to TRBJ1-4; no reliable D call. The CDR3 sequence is 13 residues long. Trimming stripped 4 bases from V and 8 bases from J, with 12 bases between. CDR1 is SGHRS and CDR2 is YFSETQ in the germline V gene. CDR3 bases: TGCGCCAGCAGCGTAAGACCGAGCGAAAAACTGTTTTTT. Translated: CASSVRPSEKLFF.

This clone showed up just once. J is TRBJ2-7 and V is TRBV7-2; 12 nucleotides agree with TRBD1. The CDR3 has 14 amino acids. Losses at the gene ends were 10 bases for V and 6 bases for J; bases not matched to a gene: 10. The germline CDR1 and CDR2 sequences are SGHTA and FQGNSA. The CDR3 DNA follows: TGTGCCACCCAGACCGGGACAGGGGGCGGCGAGCAGTACTTC. Its protein is CATQTGTGGGEQYF.

This clone was counted a few times. This rearrangement joins TRBV30 to TRBJ2-3; 13 bases align to TRBD2. The trim removed 2 bases at V and 3 bases at J, leaving 5 bases unmatched. This CDR3 is built from 16 residues. Germline loops: CDR1 GTSNPN, CDR2 SVGIG (reference sequence). The CDR3 reads CAWSMRLAGGTDTQYF. The CDR3, as DNA: TGTGCCTGGAGTATGAGACTAGCGGGAGGAACAGATACGCAGTATTTT.

As DNA, the CDR3 is TGTGCCAGCAGTTTATTCGGGACAGGGGGCTACACCTTC. As protein: CASSLFGTGGYTF. The chain employs TRBV27 and TRBJ1-2; 9 nucleotides agree with TRBD1. Germline loops: CDR1 MNHEY, CDR2 SMNVEV (reference sequence). Trimming took 1 base from V and 8 from J; bases not matched to a gene: 2. The CDR3 is 13 amino acids.

CDR3 in DNA: TGTGCCAGCAGCCCGGGGACTAGCGGGGGGCGCCAAGAGACCCAGTACTTC. Residues: CASSPGTSGGRQETQYF. The rearrangement links TRBV5-4 to TRBJ2-5; 15 bases line up with TRBD2. This CDR3 is built from 17 residues. Looked up from germline, CDR1 is SGHNT and CDR2 is YYREEE (reference sequence). After removal of 4 bases from V and 1 base from J, the junction contained 5 bases not matched to a gene.

This clone was seen a few times. The chain recombines TRBV5-6 with TRBJ2-1, with D tentatively TRBD1 or TRBD2 (5 bases each). Germline V gives CDR1 SGHDT, CDR2 YYEEEE. The V end was cut by 4 bases, the J end by 12 bases, with 17 bases between. The CDR3 spans 13 residues. The CDR3 loop is CASSVGPGTWQFF. DNA for the CDR3: TGTGCCAGCAGCGTAGGGCCCGGGACCTGGCAGTTCTTC.

This chain uses TRBV30 with TRBJ2-5, with 7 positions matching TRBD2. This CDR3 comprises 12 residues. The V segment lost 4 bases and the J segment 9 bases; nucleotides outside the gene matches: 8. The germline V gene has CDR1 GTSNPN and CDR2 SVGIG (reference sequence). CDR3: CAWIQGRGAQYF. The CDR3 region has the DNA TGTGCCTGGATTCAGGGTCGGGGGGCCCAGTACTTC.

The genes are TRBV7-6 and TRBJ2-7, with 9 positions matching TRBD1. The CDR3 is 16 amino acids. V gave up 5 bases and J gave up 6 bases; unmatched junction bases: 14. Germline V gives CDR1 SGHVS, CDR2 FNYEAQ. CDR3 loop: CASSLRVPGQGSEQYF. The CDR3 coding sequence is TGTGCCAGCAGCCTCCGGGTTCCGGGACAGGGTAGCGAGCAGTACTTC.

The rearrangement uses TRBV6-6 and TRBJ1-1, with a possible D match to TRBD1 (6 bases). Germline values: CDR1 MNHNY, CDR2 SVGAGI (reference sequence). This CDR3 has 13 amino acids. The V and J ends lost 6 bases and 8 bases respectively, with 16 bases between them. CDR3 region: CASSPPGQNEAFF. The CDR3, as DNA: TGTGCCAGCAGCCCTCCGGGACAAAACGAAGCTTTCTTT.

V usage is TRBV2 and J usage is TRBJ2-7; D gene unclear. The V end was cut by 7 bases, the J end by 2 bases, with 12 bases between. The CDR3 loop spans 13 amino acids. CDR1 is SNHLY, CDR2 FYNNEI, per germline. This CDR3 is CASTSRPTYEQYF. The CDR3 DNA reads as TGTGCCAGCACGTCGCGACCTACCTACGAGCAGTACTTC.

In regard to this clone: The sample carries other DNA sequences with the same CDR3. The chain is built from TRBV18 and TRBJ1-1, with 7 positions matching TRBD1. The CDR3 loop spans 15 amino acids. V shed 2 bases and J 0 bases; nucleotides not matched to a gene: 3. Looked up from germline, CDR1 is KGHSH and CDR2 is LQKENI. The CDR3 nucleotides read TGTGCCAGCTCACCAACCGGGACAGTGAACACTGAAGCTTTCTTT. The encoded protein is CASSPTGTVNTEAFF.

The J gene is TRBJ1-5, the V gene TRBV6-1; TRBD1 aligns across 10 bases. The CDR3 extends over 14 amino acids. Losses at the gene ends were 8 bases for V and 5 bases for J; bases not matched to a gene: 6. From germline, CDR1 is MNHNS and CDR2 SASEGT. The CDR3 DNA follows: TGTGCCAGCGTCGGGACAGGGGTCGATCAGCCCCAGCATTTT. As protein: CASVGTGVDQPQHF.

V usage is TRBV5-1 and J usage is TRBJ2-7; 12 bases align to TRBD1. The CDR3 runs 15 residues. Trimming took 0 bases from V and 7 from J; bases not matched to a gene: 5. The germline V gene has CDR1 SGHRS and CDR2 YFSETQ. The CDR3 bases are TGCGCCAGCAGCTTGGAAGGGGACAGGGGGCTTGAGCAGTACTTC. It is translated as CASSLEGDRGLEQYF.

The rearrangement uses TRBV4-2 and TRBJ2-1; 10 bases map to TRBD2. Trimming cost V 0 bases and J 15 bases; bases outside gene matches: 14. Germline V gene sequence: CDR1 LGHNA, CDR2 YNFKEQ. The CDR3 has 16 amino acids. CDR3 coding DNA: TGTGCCAGCAGCCAAGACGAGGGACTGGCTAGCGGGAGAATGTTCTTC. It encodes CASSQDEGLASGRMFF.

This rearrangement joins TRBV5-6 to TRBJ1-1, with TRBD1 matching over 10 bases. The germline gives CDR1 SGHDT, CDR2 YYEEEE. V shed 4 bases and J 5 bases; nucleotides not matched to a gene: 5. The CDR3 contains 14 residues. DNA of the CDR3: TGTGCCAGCAGCGCCCTGGACAGGGGGACTGAAGCTTTCTTT. Residues: CASSALDRGTEAFF.

This clone was detected only a few times. In nucleotides, the CDR3 is TGTGCCAGCAGCCCAGGGACGGTCGGCACTGAAGCTTTCTTT. Protein product: CASSPGTVGTEAFF. V usage is TRBV5-4 and J usage is TRBJ1-1; D is perhaps TRBD1 (5 bases). Germline V gene sequence: CDR1 SGHNT, CDR2 YYREEE (reference sequence). This CDR3 spans 14 amino acids. The V end lost 4 bases, the J end lost 4 bases, and 14 bases lay between the germline ends.

The chain employs TRBV2 and TRBJ1-4; D is unclear. The germline gives CDR1 SNHLY, CDR2 FYNNEI. This CDR3 is built from 16 residues. V was trimmed by 3 bases and J by 3 bases, leaving 14 bases between them. CDR3 coding DNA: TGTGCCAGCAGTGATTTCGTAAGGTATTCTAATGAAAAACTGTTTTTT. Translation: CASSDFVRYSNEKLFF.

The V and J genes are TRBV30 and TRBJ1-3; D is uncertain. From germline, CDR1 is GTSNPN and CDR2 SVGIG (reference sequence). With 2 bases removed from V and 0 bases from J, the gap between germline ends came to 8 bases. CDR3 length: 14 amino acids. The chain's CDR3 is CAWSISYSGNTIYF. CDR3 DNA: TGTGCCTGGAGTATAAGCTACTCTGGAAACACCATATATTTT.